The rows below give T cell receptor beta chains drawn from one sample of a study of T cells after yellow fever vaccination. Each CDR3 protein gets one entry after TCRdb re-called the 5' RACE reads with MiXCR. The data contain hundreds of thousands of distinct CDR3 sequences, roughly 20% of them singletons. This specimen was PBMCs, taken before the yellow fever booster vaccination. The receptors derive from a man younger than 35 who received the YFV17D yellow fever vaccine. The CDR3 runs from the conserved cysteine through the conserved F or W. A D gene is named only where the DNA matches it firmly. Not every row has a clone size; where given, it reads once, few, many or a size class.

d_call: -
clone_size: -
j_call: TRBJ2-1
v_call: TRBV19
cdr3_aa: CASSITLGGEQFF
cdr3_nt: TGTGCCAGTAGTATCACCTTGGGGGGTGAGCAGTTCTTC

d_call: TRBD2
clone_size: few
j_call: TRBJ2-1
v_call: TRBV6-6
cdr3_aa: CASKPLAGGLGNEQFF
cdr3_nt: TGTGCCAGCAAGCCACTAGCGGGGGGGCTGGGGAATGAGCAGTTCTTC

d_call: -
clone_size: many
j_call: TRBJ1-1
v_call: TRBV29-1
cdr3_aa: CSVEVSATLKAFF
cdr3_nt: TGCAGCGTTGAAGTGTCTGCGACATTAAAAGCTTTCTTT

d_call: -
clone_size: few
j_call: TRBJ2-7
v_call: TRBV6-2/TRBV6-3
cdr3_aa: CASSYTGLINQQYF
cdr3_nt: TGTGCCAGCAGTTACACCGGACTAATCAATCAGCAGTACTTC

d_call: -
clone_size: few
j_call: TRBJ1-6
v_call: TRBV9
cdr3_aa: CASSVGPRPPLHF
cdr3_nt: TGTGCCAGCAGCGTAGGGCCCAGGCCACCCCTCCACTTT

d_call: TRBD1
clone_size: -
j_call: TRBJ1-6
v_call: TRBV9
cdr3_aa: CASRPGTGYSPLHF
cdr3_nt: TGTGCCAGCAGACCCGGGACAGGCTATTCACCCCTCCACTTT

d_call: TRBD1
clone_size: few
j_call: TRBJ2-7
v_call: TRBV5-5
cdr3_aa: CASSSRDRGYEQYF
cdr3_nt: TGTGCCAGCAGCTCCCGGGACAGGGGATACGAGCAGTACTTC

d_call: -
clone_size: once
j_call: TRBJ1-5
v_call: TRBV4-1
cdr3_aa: CASSQERRGHPQHF
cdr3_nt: TGCGCCAGCAGCCAAGAAAGGAGGGGCCACCCCCAGCATTTT

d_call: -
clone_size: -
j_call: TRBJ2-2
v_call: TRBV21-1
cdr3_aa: CASSKVGRGNTGELFF
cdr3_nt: -

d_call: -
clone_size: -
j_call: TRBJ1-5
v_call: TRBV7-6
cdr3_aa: CASSPGTTQPQHF
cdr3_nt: TGTGCCAGCAGCCCTGGGACAACTCAGCCCCAGCATTTT

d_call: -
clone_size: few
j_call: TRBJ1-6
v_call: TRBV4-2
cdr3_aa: CASSPWEGNSPLHF
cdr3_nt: TGTGCCAGCAGCCCTTGGGAGGGTAATTCACCCCTCCACTTT

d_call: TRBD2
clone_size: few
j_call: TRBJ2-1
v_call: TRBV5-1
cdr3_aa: CASSLFSGRHNEQFF
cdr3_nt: TGCGCCAGCAGCTTGTTTAGCGGGAGACACAATGAGCAGTTCTTC

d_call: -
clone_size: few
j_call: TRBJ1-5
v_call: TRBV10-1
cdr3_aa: CASSESTYQPQHF
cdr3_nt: TGCGCCAGCAGTGAGTCGACTTACCAGCCCCAGCATTTT

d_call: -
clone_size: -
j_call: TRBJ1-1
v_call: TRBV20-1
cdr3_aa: CSASGGQVTEAFF
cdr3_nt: TGCAGTGCTTCGGGGGGGCAGGTCACTGAAGCTTTCTTT

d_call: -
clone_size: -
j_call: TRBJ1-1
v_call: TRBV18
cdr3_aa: CASSPPSGIPEAFF
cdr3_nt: TGTGCCAGCTCACCACCGTCTGGGATCCCCGAAGCTTTCTTT

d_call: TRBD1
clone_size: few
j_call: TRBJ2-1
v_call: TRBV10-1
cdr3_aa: CASSGQVYNEQFF
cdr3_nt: TGCGCCAGCAGCGGACAGGTCTACAATGAGCAGTTCTTC

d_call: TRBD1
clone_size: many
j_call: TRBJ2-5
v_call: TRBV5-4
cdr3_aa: CASSLQGAAETQYF
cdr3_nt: TGTGCCAGTAGCTTACAGGGGGCCGCGGAGACCCAGTACTTC

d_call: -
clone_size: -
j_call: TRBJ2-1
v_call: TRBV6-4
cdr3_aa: CASSDRDPQFF
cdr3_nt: TGTGCCAGCAGTGACCGGGATCCGCAGTTCTTC

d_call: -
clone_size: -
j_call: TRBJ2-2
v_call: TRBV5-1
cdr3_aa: CASSLGRELFF
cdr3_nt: TGCGCCAGCAGCTTAGGGCGGGAGCTGTTTTTT

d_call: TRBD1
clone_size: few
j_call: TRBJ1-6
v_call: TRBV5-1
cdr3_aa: CASSSSQGDHSPLHF
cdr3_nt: TGCGCCAGCAGCTCCTCACAGGGGGACCATTCACCCCTCCACTTT

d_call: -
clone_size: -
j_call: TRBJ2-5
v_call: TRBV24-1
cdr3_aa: CATSDRPGAFSGETQYF
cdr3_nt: TGTGCCACCAGTGACCGACCGGGAGCCTTCAGTGGGGAGACCCAGTACTTC

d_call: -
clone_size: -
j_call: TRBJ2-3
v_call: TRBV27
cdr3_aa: CASSFSRGGTDTQYF
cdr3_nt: TGTGCCAGCAGTTTTAGCAGGGGCGGCACAGATACGCAGTATTTT

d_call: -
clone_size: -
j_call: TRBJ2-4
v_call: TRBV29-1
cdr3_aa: CSVKGRGGAKNIQYF
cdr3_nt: TGCAGCGTCAAGGGCAGGGGTGGGGCCAAAAACATTCAGTACTTC

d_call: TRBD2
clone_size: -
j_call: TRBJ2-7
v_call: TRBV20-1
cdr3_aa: CSAPFYSGLRYEQYF
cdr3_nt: TGCAGTGCCCCTTTCTATAGCGGGTTACGTTACGAGCAGTACTTC